Each of the 8 T cell receptor beta chains below was sequenced from the same sample in a study of a mutant IDH1 vaccine in newly diagnosed glioma. The assay was immunoSEQ multiplex PCR, and TCRdb's table has in-frame clones only and misses some. The sample records tens of thousands of clones, 86% being singletons. The time point denotes: baseline, week 1 (first vaccination visit). The treatment was: pre-vaccination baseline after standard-of-care therapy. Source: PBMCs, taken from a glioma patient treated with radiotherapy, temozolomide or both. These receptors all come from a middle-aged man with glioma.

The chain's CDR3 is CASSARGQTSGIDNEQFF. The CDR3 DNA is TGTGCCAGCAGCGCCAGAGGTCAGACTAGCGGGATTGACAATGAGCAGTTCTTC. The rearrangement joins TRBV9 to TRBJ2-1; 11 positions agree with TRBD2. Germline V gives CDR1 SGDLS, CDR2 YYNGEE. The CDR3 has 18 residues. Trimming cost V 3 bases and J 5 bases; bases outside gene matches: 13. Complete variable domain (other parts from reference TRBV9 and TRBJ2-1): DSGVTQTPKHLITATGQRVTLRCSPRSGDLSVYWYQQSLDQGLQFLIQYYNGEERAKGNILERFSAQQFPDLHSELNLSSLELGDSALYFCASSARGQTSGIDNEQFFGPGTRLTVL.

This clone appeared once. This rearrangement joins TRBV7-7 to TRBJ2-5; D uncertain. V lost 0 bases to trimming and J lost 0 bases, with 5 bases between them. CDR1 SSHAT and CDR2 FNYEAQ come from the germline V gene (reference sequence). The CDR3 length is 14 residues. This chain's CDR3 is CASSLAGHQETQYF. The CDR3 DNA is TGTGCCAGCAGCTTAGCGGGCCACCAAGAGACCCAGTACTTC.

The chain joins TRBV27 to TRBJ2-7; 9 bases fit TRBD2. Looked up from germline, CDR1 is MNHEY and CDR2 is SMNVEV (reference sequence). Unmatched junction bases numbered 11, after V lost 6 bases and J lost 5 bases. This CDR3 is built from 15 residues. The CDR3 region is CASRVILAGFNEQYF. The CDR3 DNA sequence: TGTGCCAGCAGGGTAATTCTAGCGGGATTTAACGAGCAGTACTTC.

This clone came up once. This chain connects TRBV2 to TRBJ1-2; D gene unclear. CDR1 and CDR2 (germline): SNHLY, FYNNEI. The CDR3 covers 11 residues. V lost 8 bases, J lost 5 bases, and 9 bases lay in between. The CDR3 sequence is CASSSGYGYTF. CDR3 DNA: TGTGCCAGCTCCTCCGGTTATGGCTACACCTTC.

V is TRBV29-1 and J is TRBJ2-1, with D perhaps TRBD1 (6 bases). V was cut by 7 bases and J by 7 bases, with 14 bases left in between. Germline V gene sequence: CDR1 SQVTM, CDR2 ANQGSEA. CDR3 length: 12 residues. The CDR3 sequence is CSGYLRGNEQFF. Here the CDR3 DNA reads TGCAGCGGGTACCTTAGGGGGAATGAGCAGTTCTTC.

This clone was seen only a few times. The chain links TRBV7-8 to TRBJ2-2, with D tentatively TRBD2 (6 bases). The germline V gene encodes CDR1 SGHVS and CDR2 FQNEAQ. CDR3 length equals 15 residues. Trimming pared 4 bases from V and 4 bases from J, leaving 13 bases between. CDR3 DNA sequence: TGTGCCAGCAGCTCATACGGGAGACTCACCGGGGAGCTGTTTTTT. This gives the protein CASSSYGRLTGELFF.

V is TRBV2 and J is TRBJ2-7; D unclear. CDR1 SNHLY and CDR2 FYNNEI come from the germline V gene. This CDR3 has 14 residues. V was pared by 5 bases and J by 7 bases, with 18 bases between. This CDR3 is CASSHSGEMPEQYF. CDR3 DNA sequence: TGTGCCAGCAGTCACTCGGGTGAGATGCCGGAGCAGTACTTC.

By share, this clone ranks as medium-sized. J is TRBJ1-2 and V is TRBV4-3, with 7 bases matching TRBD1. CDR1 and CDR2 from the germline V gene are LGHNA and YSLEER. The CDR3 loop spans 15 amino acids. J gave up 4 bases and V 0 bases, and 5 bases lay outside the gene matches. The CDR3 DNA follows: TGCGCCAGCAGCCAAGAGCCCGGGACAGCCTATGGCTACACCTTC. The encoded protein is CASSQEPGTAYGYTF.